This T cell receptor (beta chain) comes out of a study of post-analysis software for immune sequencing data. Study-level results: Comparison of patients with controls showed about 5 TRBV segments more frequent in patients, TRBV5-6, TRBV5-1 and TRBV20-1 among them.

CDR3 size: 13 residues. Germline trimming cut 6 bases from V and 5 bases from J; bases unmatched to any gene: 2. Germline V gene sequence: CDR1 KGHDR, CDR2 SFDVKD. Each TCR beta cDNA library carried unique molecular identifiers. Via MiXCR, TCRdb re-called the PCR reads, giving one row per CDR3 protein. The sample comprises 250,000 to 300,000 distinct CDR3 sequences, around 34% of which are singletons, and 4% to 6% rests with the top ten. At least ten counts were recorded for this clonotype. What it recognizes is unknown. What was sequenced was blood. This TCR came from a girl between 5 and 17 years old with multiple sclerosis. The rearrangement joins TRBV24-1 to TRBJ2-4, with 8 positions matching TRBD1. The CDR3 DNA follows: TGTGCCACCAGTTTACAGGGGGAAAACATTCAGTACTTC. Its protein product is CATSLQGENIQYF.